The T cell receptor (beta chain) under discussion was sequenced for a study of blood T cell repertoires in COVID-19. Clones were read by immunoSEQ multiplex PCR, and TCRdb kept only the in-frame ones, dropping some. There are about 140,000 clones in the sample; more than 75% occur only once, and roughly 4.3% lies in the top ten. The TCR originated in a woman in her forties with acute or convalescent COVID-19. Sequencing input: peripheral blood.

The CDR3 DNA reads TGCGCCAGCAGCCACGGGACAGGGGGCTGGTATGGCTACACCTTC. Protein: CASSHGTGGWYGYTF. The rearrangement uses TRBV4-3 and TRBJ1-2; 12 nucleotides line up with TRBD1. CDR3 length equals 15 residues. Germline CDR1 LGHNA, CDR2 YSLEER. The ends lost 3 bases at V and 5 bases at J; junction bases unmatched: 4.